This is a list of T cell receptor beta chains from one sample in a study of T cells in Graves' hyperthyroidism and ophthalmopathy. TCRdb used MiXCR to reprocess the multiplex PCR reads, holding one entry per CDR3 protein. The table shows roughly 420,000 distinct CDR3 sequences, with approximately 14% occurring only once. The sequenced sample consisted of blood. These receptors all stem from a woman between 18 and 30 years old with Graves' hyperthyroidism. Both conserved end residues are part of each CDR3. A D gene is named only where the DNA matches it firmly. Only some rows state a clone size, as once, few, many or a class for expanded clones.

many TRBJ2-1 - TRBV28 CASSPQRDWAGNEQFF TGTGCCAGCAGCCCCCAGAGAGACTGGGCAGGGAATGAGCAGTTCTTC
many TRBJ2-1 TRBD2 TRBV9 CASSVGGLANEQFF TGTGCCAGCAGCGTAGGGGGACTAGCGAATGAGCAGTTCTTC
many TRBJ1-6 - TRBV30 CAWRRTDYNSPLHF TGTGCCTGGCGACGGACAGATTATAATTCACCCCTCCACTTT
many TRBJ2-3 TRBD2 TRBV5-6 CASSPLPTSGSRYF TGTGCCAGCAGCCCCCTCCCAACTAGCGGGAGCAGGTATTTT
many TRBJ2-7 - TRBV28 CASSSSGGYPYEQYF TGTGCCAGCAGTTCCTCGGGGGGCTACCCCTACGAGCAGTACTTC
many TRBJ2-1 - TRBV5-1 CASSKDRNNEQFF TGCGCCAGCAGCAAGGACCGCAACAATGAGCAGTTCTTC
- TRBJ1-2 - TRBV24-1 CATSDGPDPNYGYTF TGTGCCACCAGTGATGGGCCGGACCCGAACTATGGCTACACCTTC
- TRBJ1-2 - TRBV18 CASSPSTGGNGYTF TGTGCCAGCTCACCATCCACGGGGGGGAATGGCTACACCTTC
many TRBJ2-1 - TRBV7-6 CASSLGGGPAGEQFF TGTGCCAGCAGCTTAGGAGGGGGGCCGGCGGGTGAGCAGTTCTTC
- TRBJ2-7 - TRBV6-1 CASARETLDSYEQYF TGTGCCAGCGCCCGGGAGACACTCGACTCCTACGAGCAGTACTTC
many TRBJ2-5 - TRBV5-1 CASSLASQETQYF TGCGCCAGCAGCTTAGCAAGCCAAGAGACCCAGTACTTC
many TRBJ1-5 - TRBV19 CASSINGGEWSQPQHF TGTGCCAGTAGTATCAACGGGGGCGAGTGGAGTCAGCCCCAGCATTTT
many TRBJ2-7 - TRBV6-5 CASSYSGPYEQYF TGTGCCAGCAGTTACTCGGGCCCCTACGAGCAGTACTTC
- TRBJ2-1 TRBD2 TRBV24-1 CATSDPPAGGRNEQFF TGTGCCACCAGTGATCCCCCGGCGGGAGGGCGGAATGAGCAGTTCTTC